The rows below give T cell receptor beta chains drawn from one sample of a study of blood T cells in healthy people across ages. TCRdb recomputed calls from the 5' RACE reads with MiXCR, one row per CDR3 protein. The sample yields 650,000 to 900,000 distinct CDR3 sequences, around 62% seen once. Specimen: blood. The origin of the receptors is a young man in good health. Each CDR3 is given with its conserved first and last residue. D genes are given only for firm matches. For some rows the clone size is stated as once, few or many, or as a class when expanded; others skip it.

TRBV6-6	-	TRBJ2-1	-	TGTGCCAGTCTGAACCGGGACCGTAACCCCGATGAGCAGTTCTTC	CASLNRDRNPDEQFF
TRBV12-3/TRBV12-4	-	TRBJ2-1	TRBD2	TGTGCCAGCAGTTTATTAGGTAGCGGGAGAGGAAGATCCTACAATGAGCAGTTCTTC	CASSLLGSGRGRSYNEQFF
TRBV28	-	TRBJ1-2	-	TGTGCCAGCGAACGGGGGGGAGCGAGCTATGGCTACACCTTC	CASERGGASYGYTF
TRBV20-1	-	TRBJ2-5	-	TGCAGTGCCGGGGGACGGTGGGACCAAGAGACCCAGTACTTC	CSAGGRWDQETQYF
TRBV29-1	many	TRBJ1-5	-	TGCAGCGCCCGCGAAACAGGGCAGGGCAATCAGCCCCAGCATTTT	CSARETGQGNQPQHF
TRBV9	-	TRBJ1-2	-	TGTGCCAGCAGCCCTCCCGCGGGGGTAGGCTATGGCTACACCTTC	CASSPPAGVGYGYTF
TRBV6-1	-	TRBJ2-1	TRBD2	TGTGCCAGCAGTATCCTAGCGGGAGCCTCCTACAATGAGCAGTTCTTC	CASSILAGASYNEQFF
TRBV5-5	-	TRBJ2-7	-	TGTGCCAGCAGCTGGGGGGTGGTCTACGAGCAGTACTTC	CASSWGVVYEQYF
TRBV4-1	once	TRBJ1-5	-	TGCGCCTGCAGCCAAGAACCAGCCAACTTTCAGCCCCAGCATTTT	CACSQEPANFQPQHF
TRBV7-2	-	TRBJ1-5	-	TGTGCCAGCAGCCTTAGGCGGGGGTATCAGCCCCAGCATTTT	CASSLRRGYQPQHF
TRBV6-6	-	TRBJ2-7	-	TGTGCCAGCAGTAGGATCAGAGAAACCTACGAGCAGTACTTC	CASSRIRETYEQYF
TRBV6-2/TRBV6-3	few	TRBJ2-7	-	TGTGCCAGCAAGGCCGGGGATCATAACGAGCAGTACTTC	CASKAGDHNEQYF
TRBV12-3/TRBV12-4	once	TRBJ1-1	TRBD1	TGTGCCAGCCGACAGGGGAATGGAGCTTTCTTT	CASRQGNGAFF